The rows below give T cell receptor beta chains drawn from one sample of a study of cytomegalovirus exposure and HLA in healthy donors. TCRdb's copy holds only in-frame clones and misses some; the assay was immunoSEQ multiplex PCR. The sample has over 100,000 clones; under 85% are singletons. The sample comprised PBMCs. The receptors shown here come from a male donor in good health and CMV-seropositive. Each CDR3 is given with its conserved first and last residue. D genes are given only for firm matches. Only some rows state a clone size, as once, few, many or a class for expanded clones.

v_gene	d_gene	j_gene	abundance	CDR3aa	CDR3nt
TRBV9	.	TRBJ2-1	.	CASRGAGSYNEQFF	TGTGCCAGCAGGGGGGCTGGCTCCTACAATGAGCAGTTCTTC
TRBV28	TRBD1	TRBJ2-7	.	CASRTTGSVYEQYF	TGTGCCAGCAGGACGACAGGGTCAGTTTACGAGCAGTACTTC
TRBV27	TRBD1	TRBJ2-7	few	CASSPGPGQGDDEQYF	TGTGCCAGCAGTCCCGGGCCCGGACAGGGGGATGACGAGCAGTACTTC
TRBV19	TRBD1	TRBJ1-2	once	CASSTGTGYGYTF	TGTGCCAGTAGTACAGGGACAGGCTATGGCTACACCTTC
TRBV5-1	.	TRBJ2-3	.	CASSWGNRGLTDTQYF	TGCGCCAGCAGTTGGGGAAATCGGGGTCTCACAGATACGCAGTATTTT
TRBV19	TRBD1	TRBJ1-2	.	CASSRQGPYGYTF	TGTGCCAGTAGTCGACAGGGACCCTATGGCTACACCTTC
TRBV7-9	TRBD1	TRBJ2-1	.	CASSVATGRDNEQFF	TGTGCCAGCAGTGTTGCGACAGGGAGAGATAATGAGCAGTTCTTC
TRBV9	.	TRBJ1-1	.	CASSVWQGNTEAFF	TGTGCCAGCAGCGTCTGGCAGGGGAACACTGAAGCTTTCTTT
TRBV6-4	.	TRBJ2-6	.	CASSDDSSGANVLTF	TGTGCCAGCAGTGACGACAGCTCTGGGGCCAACGTCCTGACTTTC
TRBV28	TRBD1	TRBJ1-2	.	CASSSDRAGGYTF	TGTGCCAGCAGTTCCGACAGGGCGGGAGGCTACACCTTC
TRBV19	.	TRBJ2-7	.	CASSRTSQGSHEQYF	TGTGCCAGTAGTAGAACGTCACAGGGTAGCCACGAGCAGTACTTC
TRBV5-8	.	TRBJ1-5	.	CASNLAQWSQPQHF	TGTGCCAGCAACTTGGCTCAGTGGAGTCAGCCCCAGCATTTT
TRBV5-1	TRBD1	TRBJ1-2	.	CASRSGTGVNYGYTF	TGCGCCAGCAGATCCGGGACAGGGGTGAACTATGGCTACACCTTC
TRBV5-1	TRBD1	TRBJ1-1	.	CASSLGAGGIVTEAFF	TGCGCCAGCAGCTTGGGGGCAGGGGGCATAGTCACTGAAGCTTTCTTT
TRBV21-1	.	TRBJ2-1	.	CASGHNRGREGAYNEQFF	TGTGCCAGCGGCCATAACCGTGGGCGGGAGGGGGCCTACAATGAGCAGTTCTTC
TRBV15	.	TRBJ2-4	few	CATSREVRGAGAKNSQYF	TGTGCCACCAGCAGGGAGGTTCGGGGGGCGGGAGCCAAAAACAGTCAGTACTTC
TRBV18	TRBD1	TRBJ2-3	.	CASSPPGQGSDTQYF	TGTGCCAGCTCACCACCGGGACAGGGGTCAGATACGCAGTATTTT
TRBV9	TRBD2	TRBJ2-2	.	CASSGTAGGRTGELFF	TGTGCCAGCAGCGGGACAGCGGGGGGGCGAACCGGGGAGCTGTTTTTT
TRBV5-4	TRBD1	TRBJ2-1	.	CASSLIRDRSYNEQFF	TGTGCCAGCAGCTTGATCCGGGACAGGTCCTACAATGAGCAGTTCTTC
TRBV7-9	TRBD1	TRBJ1-1	.	CASSLEDREAFF	TGTGCCAGCAGCTTAGAGGACAGGGAAGCTTTCTTT
TRBV4-1	.	TRBJ1-4	once	CASSQDGTGGTNEKLFF	TGCGCCAGCAGCCAAGACGGGACGGGCGGGACGAATGAAAAACTGTTTTTT
TRBV7-2	.	TRBJ1-3	.	CASSLVMGATGNTIYF	TGTGCCAGCAGCTTAGTTATGGGGGCCACTGGAAACACCATATATTTT
TRBV7-2	.	TRBJ2-7	.	CASSLVRSGLGSYEQYF	TGTGCCAGCAGCTTAGTGCGTTCGGGACTGGGCTCCTACGAGCAGTACTTC
TRBV14	.	TRBJ2-3	.	CASSPSFSTDTQYF	TGTGCCAGCAGCCCGAGCTTTAGCACAGATACGCAGTATTTT
TRBV19	.	TRBJ2-1	.	CASSIEGGGSYNEQFF	TGTGCCAGTAGTATAGAGGGGGGTGGGTCCTACAATGAGCAGTTCTTC
TRBV6-1	.	TRBJ2-3	.	CASSEAGGTQYF	TGTGCCAGCAGTGAAGCAGGCGGTACGCAGTATTTT
TRBV10-3	.	TRBJ1-2	.	CAISIDSYGYTF	TGTGCCATCAGTATTGACAGCTATGGCTACACCTTC
TRBV2	.	TRBJ2-4	.	CASSYGAENSQYF	TGTGCCAGCAGCTATGGGGCCGAAAACAGTCAGTACTTC
TRBV6-1	TRBD2	TRBJ2-2	.	CASSETLSGGANTGELFF	TGTGCCAGCAGTGAAACTTTAAGTGGGGGGGCGAACACCGGGGAGCTGTTTTTT
TRBV5-4	.	TRBJ2-2	.	CASSLGWVGRDTGELFF	TGTGCCAGCAGCTTGGGATGGGTGGGTCGGGACACCGGGGAGCTGTTTTTT
TRBV11-2	.	TRBJ2-3	.	CASSLVVQLGGTQYF	TGTGCCAGCAGCTTAGTGGTGCAACTGGGGGGTACGCAGTATTTT
TRBV19	TRBD1	TRBJ2-2	.	CASSTGVHNTGELFF	TGTGCCAGCAGCACAGGGGTTCATAACACCGGGGAGCTGTTTTTT
TRBV6-5	TRBD2	TRBJ2-7	.	CASSQTGGGMNEQYF	TGTGCCAGCAGCCAAACGGGGGGGGGAATGAACGAGCAGTACTTC
TRBV28	TRBD2	TRBJ2-1	.	CASSPGGKTSGSVNEQFF	TGTGCCAGCAGTCCAGGGGGAAAAACTAGCGGGAGTGTCAATGAGCAGTTCTTC
TRBV27	TRBD1	TRBJ1-1	.	CASRETGGGNTEAFF	TGTGCCAGCAGAGAGACAGGGGGGGGGAACACTGAAGCTTTCTTT
TRBV5-1	TRBD2	TRBJ2-1	.	CASSRETTSGSFF	TGCGCCAGCAGCCGGGAAACGACTAGCGGGAGTTTCTTC
TRBV18	.	TRBJ1-5	.	CASSPTGLGNQPQHF	TGTGCCAGCTCACCAACAGGCTTGGGCAATCAGCCCCAGCATTTT
TRBV28	TRBD2	TRBJ2-5	few	CASGYPGSGVSTQYF	TGTGCCAGCGGGTATCCGGGTAGCGGGGTGTCGACCCAGTACTTC
TRBV5-4	.	TRBJ2-6	.	CASSRKTGTSGTGANGLTF	TGTGCCAGCAGCCGAAAGACAGGGACCTCCGGGACTGGGGCCAACGGCCTGACTTTC
TRBV5-8	TRBD1	TRBJ1-1	.	CASREQGWNTEAFF	TGTGCCAGCAGGGAACAGGGGTGGAACACTGAAGCTTTCTTT
TRBV14	TRBD1	TRBJ1-5	.	CASSQDPFLPTGEVQPQHF	TGTGCCAGCAGCCAAGACCCCTTCCTCCCGACAGGGGAGGTTCAGCCCCAGCATTTT
TRBV15	.	TRBJ1-1	few	CATSRAQGSTEAFF	TGTGCCACCAGCAGGGCACAGGGAAGCACTGAAGCTTTCTTT
TRBV27	.	TRBJ2-1	.	CASSSPGSSYNEQFF	TGTGCCAGCAGTTCACCGGGTAGTTCCTACAATGAGCAGTTCTTC
TRBV5-1	TRBD2	TRBJ2-7	.	CASSLGLANYEQYF	TGCGCCAGCAGCCTGGGACTAGCGAACTACGAGCAGTACTTC
TRBV7-9	.	TRBJ2-2	.	CASSLSRRGGTGELFF	TGTGCCAGCAGCTTGAGCAGGAGGGGTGGAACCGGGGAGCTGTTTTTT
TRBV7-2	.	TRBJ1-3	.	CASSLEPFGNTIYF	TGTGCCAGCAGCTTAGAGCCCTTTGGAAACACCATATATTTT
TRBV2	TRBD2	TRBJ2-1	.	CASSFSTSGGLNEQFF	TGTGCCAGCAGTTTCTCGACTAGCGGGGGCCTAAATGAGCAGTTCTTC
TRBV4-2	.	TRBJ2-7	.	CASSQTGPYEQYF	TGTGCCAGCAGCCAAACAGGACCTTACGAGCAGTACTTC
TRBV5-1	TRBD2	TRBJ2-1	.	CASSLGLAGGRNEQFF	TGCGCCAGCAGCTTGGGACTAGCGGGGGGGCGCAATGAGCAGTTCTTC
TRBV29-1	TRBD1	TRBJ2-7	.	CSVDGQGYEQYF	TGCAGCGTCGATGGACAGGGCTACGAGCAGTACTTC
TRBV7-2	TRBD1	TRBJ1-2	.	CASSFTGDYGYTF	TGTGCCAGCAGCTTTACAGGGGACTATGGCTACACCTTC
TRBV9	TRBD1	TRBJ2-1	once	CASSVEGQPHTEQFF	TGTGCCAGCAGCGTAGAGGGACAGCCCCACACCGAGCAGTTCTTC
TRBV7-2	TRBD1	TRBJ1-1	.	CASSPRQGATTEAFF	TGTGCCAGCAGCCCCCGACAGGGGGCGACTACTGAAGCTTTCTTT
TRBV7-9	TRBD1	TRBJ2-7	.	CASSLDRGEQYF	TGTGCCAGCAGCTTGGACAGGGGCGAGCAGTACTTC